This T cell receptor beta chain was identified during a study of shared clonotypes between healthy human individuals. In its sample, this clone was seen once. Clones were read by immunoSEQ multiplex PCR, and TCRdb kept only the in-frame ones, dropping some. The repertoire includes millions of clones, approximately 93% of them detected once, and 0.39% sits in the top ten. Germline loops: CDR1 SGHNT, CDR2 YYREEE (reference sequence). After removal of 0 bases from V and 10 bases from J, the junction contained 6 bases not matched to a gene. The CDR3 covers 13 residues. This chain connects TRBV5-4 to TRBJ2-7, with TRBD1 matching 8 bases. The TCR originated in a young man in good health. Some clones in this sample may be carry-over from other donors' samples. The sequenced sample was naive CD4+ T cells from PBMCs. As to subset: CD45RA+ positively selected. CDR3 nucleotide sequence: TGTGCCAGCAGCTTGGACTCGACAGGGGACCAGTACTTC. Residues: CASSLDSTGDQYF.